The 14 T cell receptor beta chains presented below share a single source sample, sequenced in a study of blood T cells in healthy people across ages. Primers used in a second PCR of about 7 to 12 cycles were a sample-barcoded 5' primer and a J-beta primer mix. In TCRdb, the 5' RACE reads were re-called with MiXCR into one record per CDR3 protein. The data show around 780,000 distinct CDR3 sequences, 20% to 30% seen once. This sample was also put to use in a study of T cells of mothers and their children.

The source material was blood. The origin of the receptors is a boy aged 5-17 years in good health.

This clonotype showed up just a few times. V and J are TRBV30 and TRBJ2-5; D uncertain. The CDR3 is 12 amino acids. Germline assignment: CDR1 GTSNPN and CDR2 SVGIG (reference sequence). V was shortened by 2 bases and J by 5 bases, with 9 bases between the two germline ends. The CDR3 DNA follows: TGTGCCTGGAGTACCGCCGGGGAGACCCAGTACTTC. Amino acid sequence: CAWSTAGETQYF.

Turning to this clonotype: The junction departs from germline at one end; a sequencing error may be responsible. V and J are TRBV12-5 and TRBJ1-5; D is possibly TRBD1 (5 bases). The CDR3 consists of 11 residues. In germline, CDR1 is LGHNT, CDR2 FRNRAP. The CDR3 loop is CASALGRAQHF. CDR3 DNA: TGTGCTAGTGCTTTGGGGCGGGCCCAGCATTTT.

The chain joins TRBV5-1 to TRBJ2-1; no firm D call. The J call may not be correct, given that the DNA end is closer to TRBJ2-7. Per germline, CDR1 SGHRS and CDR2 YFSETQ. This CDR3 has 14 amino acids. CDR3 region: CASSLQTDTYEQYF. DNA of the CDR3: TGCGCCAGCAGCTTACAGACTGATACCTACGAGCAGTACTTC.

This clonotype was found a few times. The chain recombines TRBV28 with TRBJ1-5, with no clear D. CDR3 length equals 12 residues. V lost 5 bases to trimming and J lost 7 bases, with 9 bases between them. CDR1 and CDR2 (germline): MDHEN, SYDVKM. CDR3 amino acids: CASSALRQPQHF. The DNA for the CDR3 is TGTGCCAGCAGTGCCTTGAGACAGCCCCAGCATTTT.

The V and J genes are TRBV24-1 and TRBJ2-2; the match to TRBD1 covers 7 bases. This CDR3 is 15 amino acids long. Germline values: CDR1 KGHDR, CDR2 SFDVKD. The trim removed 7 bases at V and 1 base at J, leaving 5 bases unmatched. CDR3 sequence (DNA): TGTGCCACCAGGTCGAGACAGGGGAACACCGGGGAGCTGTTTTTT. This codes for CATRSRQGNTGELFF.

This rearrangement joins TRBV10-2 to TRBJ1-2; TRBD1 might be the D (6 bases). The CDR3 extends over 14 amino acids. Trimming shortened V by 6 bases and J by 4 bases, and 15 bases separated the two germline ends. CDR1 and CDR2 from the germline V gene are WSHSY and SAAADI. In nucleotides, the CDR3 is TGCGCCAGCAGAGGGGGTGACCCTCTCTATGGCTACACCTTC. Translating gives CASRGGDPLYGYTF.

On this clonotype: Compared with germline, one end of the junction differs, possibly owing to a read error. The chain uses TRBV7-9 and TRBJ2-7; tentatively, D is TRBD1 (6 bases). The CDR3 contains 13 residues. Germline CDR1 is SEHNR and CDR2 is FQNEAQ (reference sequence). The CDR3 coding sequence is TGTGCCAGCAGCTTACGGGACAACTCTATAGGAGAATTC. As protein: CASSLRDNSIGEF.

Regarding this clonotype: Just one base apart from a much larger clone, this may be a read error. V usage is TRBV6-5 and J usage is TRBJ2-5, with 7 positions matching TRBD2. The ends lost 1 base at V and 2 bases at J; junction bases unmatched: 10. The CDR3 is made up of 17 amino acids. Germline V gene lookup returns CDR1 MNHEY and CDR2 SVGAGI. Here the CDR3 DNA reads TGTGCCAGCAGTTACTTGCCCCGGGGGGTAGGGCAAGAGACCCAGTACTTC. Translated, it gives CASSYLPRGVGQETQYF.

A few counts support this clonotype. This chain joins TRBV6-1 and TRBJ2-2; 10 bases are shared with TRBD2. Looked up from germline, CDR1 is MNHNS and CDR2 is SASEGT. The CDR3 is 16 amino acids. V was clipped by 6 bases and J by 4 bases; unmatched bases: 8. Here the CDR3 reads CASRPLAGESTGELFF. The CDR3 nucleotides are TGTGCCAGCAGACCGCTAGCGGGGGAGTCCACCGGGGAGCTGTTTTTT.

This sequence joins TRBV3-1 and TRBJ1-2; D remains ambiguous. The germline V gene has CDR1 LGHDT and CDR2 YNNKEL (reference sequence). Trimming took off 0 bases at V and 3 bases at J, with 8 bases between the two ends. The CDR3 is made up of 14 amino acids. This CDR3 is CASSQDAGHYGYTF. In nucleotides, the CDR3 is TGTGCCAGCAGCCAAGATGCAGGCCACTATGGCTACACCTTC.

The V gene is TRBV7-2, the J gene TRBJ1-2; TRBD1 might be the D (5 bases). Germline V CDR1 and CDR2: SGHTA, FQGNSA. The CDR3 has 14 amino acids. V dropped 3 bases and J dropped 5 bases, with 13 bases sitting between them. The CDR3 spells CASSLQGQGYGYTF. The CDR3 coding sequence is TGTGCCAGCAGCTTGCAGGGCCAGGGTTATGGCTACACCTTC.

This clonotype appeared a few times. The rearrangement uses TRBV6-5 and TRBJ2-6; D remains unclear. Germline loops: CDR1 MNHEY, CDR2 SVGAGI. Between the trimmed V and J ends, which lost 2 bases and 1 base, there was a span of 6 bases. CDR3 length: 15 residues. The CDR3 sequence is CASSYGSSGANVLTF. The CDR3 region has the DNA TGTGCCAGCAGTTACGGCTCATCTGGGGCCAACGTCCTGACTTTC.

To note about this clonotype: One junction end disagrees with the germline gene, perhaps due to a read error. V usage is TRBV14 and J usage is TRBJ2-4; TRBD2 is a possible D gene (6 bases). Germline CDR1 reads SGHDN; CDR2 reads FVKESK. This CDR3 is built from 14 residues. DNA for the CDR3: TGTGCCAGCAGTCAAGAGGGACTCTTAAACATTCAGTACTTC. It codes for CASSQEGLLNIQYF.

This clonotype has just one count. CDR3 in amino acids: CASKPNFWGSSSYEQYF. CDR3 nucleotides: TGTGCCAGCAAGCCTAACTTCTGGGGGTCGAGCTCCTACGAGCAGTACTTC. J is TRBJ2-7 and V is TRBV6-1, with D possibly being TRBD1 or TRBD2 (5 bases each). CDR3 size: 17 residues. Germline V gene data show CDR1 as MNHNS and CDR2 as SASEGT. V shed 7 bases and J shed 0 bases, with 22 bases lying between them.